Presented here are 18 T cell receptor beta chains from one specimen sequenced in a study of PD-1 blockade in classical Hodgkin lymphoma. The assay was immunoSEQ multiplex PCR, and TCRdb's table has in-frame clones only and misses some. The sample consists of 30,000 to 35,000 clones, approximately 94% of them appearing once. The time point: newly diagnosed, previously untreated cHL patient sample. The specimen sequenced was peripheral blood mononuclear cells (PBMCs). All receptors come from a human donor with classical Hodgkin lymphoma.

The chain has TRBV5-4 and TRBJ2-5, with D maybe TRBD2 (6 bases). The CDR3 sequence is 17 residues long. V gave up 1 base and J gave up 5 bases, with 21 bases separating them. Germline loops: CDR1 SGHNT, CDR2 YYREEE (reference sequence). CDR3 in DNA: TGTGCCAGCAGCTTGTTTCCTAGCGCCATGGGCGGGGAGACCCAGTACTTC. It yields the protein CASSLFPSAMGGETQYF. The entire variable domain, with the rest obtained from reference TRBV5-4 and TRBJ2-5, is as follows: ETGVTQSPTHLIKTRGQQVTLRCSSQSGHNTVSWYQQALGQGPQFIFQYYREEENGRGNFPPRFSGLQFPNYSSELNVNALELDDSALYLCASSLFPSAMGGETQYFGPGTRLLVL.

The genes are TRBV28 and TRBJ2-5; D unresolved. The CDR3 has 13 residues. The V gene's germline CDR1 is MDHEN and CDR2 SYDVKM. V was cut by 3 bases and J by 5 bases, with 10 bases left in between. The CDR3, as DNA: TGTGCCAGCAGTTTTCTGGGCCGGGAGACCCAGTACTTC. Translation: CASSFLGRETQYF.

This clone was found once. The chain is built from TRBV5-1 and TRBJ1-4; D possibly corresponds to TRBD1 (6 bases). V dropped 2 bases and J dropped 8 bases, with 10 bases sitting between them. Germline V CDR1 and CDR2: SGHRS, YFSETQ. CDR3 size: 13 residues. Here the CDR3 reads CASSFGTPEKLFF. For the CDR3, the DNA is TGCGCCAGCAGCTTTGGGACACCCGAAAAACTGTTTTTT.

The gene calls are TRBV13 and TRBJ1-1; D is ambiguous. Germline-derived CDR1 and CDR2 are PRHDT and FYEKMQ (reference sequence). This CDR3 has 14 amino acids. V was clipped by 5 bases and J by 0 bases, with 10 bases between them. In nucleotides, the CDR3 is TGTGCCAGCAGCCTCCAAGATCTGAACACTGAAGCTTTCTTT. Its translation is CASSLQDLNTEAFF.

The V and J genes are TRBV27 and TRBJ2-1, with 7 bases lining up with TRBD1. Germline V gene lookup returns CDR1 MNHEY and CDR2 SMNVEV (reference sequence). CDR3 length: 16 residues. Trimming took 3 bases from V and 7 from J; bases not matched to a gene: 12. In DNA, the CDR3 is TGTGCCAGCAGTTTCCCCACAGGGGCATCGGGGAATGAGCAGTTCTTC. As protein: CASSFPTGASGNEQFF.

This clone has a single count. This chain joins TRBV27 and TRBJ1-1, with a weak D call TRBD1 (5 bases). The V end was cut by 1 base, the J end by 4 bases, with 13 bases between. This CDR3 comprises 15 residues. Germline assignment: CDR1 MNHEY and CDR2 SMNVEV (reference sequence). The CDR3 sequence: CASSLYGTLGTEAFF. The CDR3 DNA is TGTGCCAGCAGTTTATACGGGACCCTGGGCACTGAAGCTTTCTTT.

The genes are TRBV7-5 and TRBJ2-7; the table's D call, TRBD2, has no DNA check behind it. TRBV7-5 is described as a pseudogene. The CDR3 contains 16 residues. CDR3 loop: CVRSSLKRGLPYEQYF. The CDR3 DNA follows: TGTGTCAGAAGCTCATTAAAGCGGGGATTACCCTACGAGCAGTACTTC.

CDR3 nucleotides: TGTGCTAGTGGTTTGGCACCCCGGGGCACTAGCACAGATACGCAGTATTTT. As protein: CASGLAPRGTSTDTQYF. The rearrangement joins TRBV12-5 to TRBJ2-3; the D call may be TRBD1 or TRBD2 (5 bases each). V lost 1 base to trimming and J lost 0 bases, with 14 bases between them. Germline CDR1 is LGHNT and CDR2 is FRNRAP. The CDR3 is made up of 17 amino acids.

This clone was counted only a few times. This rearrangement joins TRBV18 to TRBJ2-7, with TRBD1 matching 7 bases. The CDR3 consists of 15 residues. Trimming removed 3 bases from V and 6 bases from J; junction bases left unmatched: 11. Germline values: CDR1 KGHSH, CDR2 LQKENI. In DNA, the CDR3 is TGTGCCAGCTCACCCCAATCCAACAGGGGACCCGAGCAGTACTTC. It specifies CASSPQSNRGPEQYF.

The rearrangement uses TRBV29-1 and TRBJ2-1; 8 nucleotides line up with TRBD2. This CDR3 spans 16 amino acids. Germline trimming cut 6 bases from V and 0 bases from J; bases unmatched to any gene: 10. Germline V gene sequence: CDR1 SQVTM, CDR2 ANQGSEA. The DNA for the CDR3 is TGCAGCGTGCATAAGACTAGCGAGAGCTCCTACAATGAGCAGTTCTTC. It yields the protein CSVHKTSESSYNEQFF.

The chain uses TRBV12-1 and TRBJ2-7; TRBD1 reflects the table's D call only, with no check against the DNA. TRBV12-1 is deemed a pseudogene. The CDR3 is 15 residues long. This CDR3 is CASSSRDRGLYEQYF. CDR3 DNA sequence: TGTGCCAGCAGCTCCCGGGACAGGGGTCTTTACGAGCAGTACTTC.

This chain links TRBV6-1 with TRBJ1-2; 8 positions match TRBD1. Germline CDR1 and CDR2: MNHNS and SASEGT. After removal of 4 bases from V and 4 bases from J, the junction contained 11 bases not matched to a gene. The CDR3 has 16 amino acids. As DNA, the CDR3 is TGTGCCAGCAGTGTTTACCGACAGGGGAAGAGCTATGGCTACACCTTC. It yields the protein CASSVYRQGKSYGYTF.

The chain employs TRBV7-9 and TRBJ1-4; TRBD1 agrees at 7 bases. Losses at the gene ends were 5 bases for V and 4 bases for J; bases not matched to a gene: 10. Germline V CDR1 and CDR2: SEHNR, FQNEAQ (reference sequence). The CDR3 runs 16 residues. The CDR3 loop is CASSAYPGGINEKLFF. The CDR3 nucleotides are TGTGCCAGCAGCGCCTACCCAGGGGGTATTAATGAAAAACTGTTTTTT.

This chain links TRBV7-2 with TRBJ2-7; D not resolved. This CDR3 has 16 residues. Trimming pared 3 bases from V and 2 bases from J, leaving 17 bases between. Germline V gives CDR1 SGHTA, CDR2 FQGNSA. The CDR3 protein is CASSFGPLIHTYEQYF. Written as DNA, the CDR3 is TGTGCCAGCAGCTTTGGACCCCTCATTCATACCTACGAGCAGTACTTC. The complete variable domain, with remaining parts taken from reference TRBV7-2 and TRBJ2-7, reads GAGVSQSPSNKVTEKGKDVELRCDPISGHTALYWYRQSLGQGLEFLIYFQGNSAPDKSGLPSDRFSAERTGGSVSTLTIQRTQQEDSAVYLCASSFGPLIHTYEQYFGPGTRLTVT.

The V gene is TRBV6-6, the J gene TRBJ2-4; 10 bases fit TRBD2. This CDR3 has 15 amino acids. Germline V CDR1 and CDR2: MNHNY, SVGAGI (reference sequence). Trimming removed 10 bases from V and 8 bases from J; junction bases left unmatched: 14. CDR3 amino acids: CATHTSGMVGDIQYF. The DNA of the CDR3 is TGTGCCACCCACACTAGCGGGATGGTTGGAGACATTCAGTACTTC.

The chain joins TRBV6-5 to TRBJ2-3, with 11 bases aligning to TRBD2. CDR3 size: 14 residues. CDR1 is MNHEY and CDR2 is SVGAGI in the germline V gene. After removal of 6 bases from V and 13 bases from J, the junction contained 12 bases not matched to a gene. DNA for the CDR3: TGTGCCAGCAGCCTAGCGGGAGGCCCTGGGGTCAAGTATTTT. Its translation: CASSLAGGPGVKYF.

This chain connects TRBV9 to TRBJ2-1; D unclear. The V end was cut by 7 bases, the J end by 4 bases, with 9 bases between. CDR1 is SGDLS, CDR2 YYNGEE, per germline. This CDR3 comprises 12 residues. CDR3 nucleotide sequence: TGTGCCAGCGGCAGGATTTACAATGAGCAGTTCTTC. As protein: CASGRIYNEQFF.

The chain links TRBV4-3 to TRBJ2-3, with a possible D match to TRBD1 (6 bases). Germline CDR1 is LGHNA and CDR2 is YSLEER. There are 14 residues in the CDR3. Trimming removed 1 base from V and 9 bases from J, with 14 bases in between. The CDR3 sequence is CASSQGRSGATQYF. The CDR3 region has the DNA TGCGCCAGCAGCCAAGGGCGATCAGGGGCAACGCAGTATTTT.